This TCR beta chain was sequenced during a study of Ad26.COV2.S vaccination and SARS-CoV-2 variants. The treatment here: around 19 received Ad26.COV2.S at low or high dose, single or two shots; about 5 received placebo; per-sample allocation not given. Following the first vaccine or placebo injection, samples were taken on day 63. Boston supplied an adult donor aged 18-55 years. Wuhan-strain SARS-CoV-2 spike was expressed by the Ad26 vector that made up the vaccine. Libraries were prepared by immunoSEQ multiplex PCR; TCRdb keeps only in-frame clonotypes and omits some of them. The sample has around 380,000 clones; 80% to 90% are singletons. The CDR3 has 15 residues. Germline V gives CDR1 SQVTM, CDR2 ANQGSEA. With 4 bases clipped from V and 0 bases from J, the junction kept 5 bases outside the gene matches.

The chain recombines TRBV29-1 with TRBJ1-4; 7 bases agree with TRBD1. This sequence was found in a person between 18 and 65 years old who received the Ad26.COV2.S COVID-19 vaccine or a placebo. The sample was peripheral blood, taken in a trial of Ad26.COV2.S vaccine versus placebo. As DNA, the CDR3 is TGCAGCGTTGTGGACAGGATTGCAACTAATGAAAAACTGTTTTTT. This codes for CSVVDRIATNEKLFF. Filled out from reference TRBV29-1 and TRBJ1-4, the complete variable domain reads SAVISQKPSRDICQRGTSLTIQCQVDSQVTMMFWYRQQPGQSLTLIATANQGSEATYESGFVIDKFPISRPNLTFSTLTVSNMSPEDSSIYLCSVVDRIATNEKLFFGSGTQLSVL.